This entry lists 4 T cell receptor beta chains sequenced from one sample in a study of blood T cell repertoires in COVID-19. TCRdb's copy holds only in-frame clones and misses some; the assay was immunoSEQ multiplex PCR. The data contain 390,000 or so clones, just under 90% of them singletons. Input material: PBMCs or T cells enriched from blood (not recorded which). These receptors came from a woman aged 50 to 60 who had recovered from COVID-19.

J is TRBJ1-3 and V is TRBV5-5; the match to TRBD1 covers 7 bases. This CDR3 comprises 15 residues. Germline V CDR1 and CDR2: SGHKS, YYEKEE (reference sequence). V shed 3 bases and J 0 bases; nucleotides not matched to a gene: 3. The chain's CDR3 is CASSWGQSSGNTIYF. DNA of the CDR3: TGTGCCAGCAGCTGGGGACAGAGCTCTGGAAACACCATATATTTT.

This chain uses TRBV27 with TRBJ2-1; the D gene is possibly TRBD1 (6 bases). Trimming removed 0 bases from V and 10 bases from J, with 13 bases in between. The CDR3 extends over 14 amino acids. Germline assignment: CDR1 MNHEY and CDR2 SMNVEV (reference sequence). DNA of the CDR3: TGTGCCAGCAGTTTATCGATAAACAGGGTGGAGCAGTTCTTC. This translates into CASSLSINRVEQFF.

V gene TRBV6-2 or TRBV6-3 combines with J gene TRBJ2-7; TRBD1 aligns across 8 bases. This CDR3 is 13 amino acids long. Germline V gene lookup returns CDR1 MNHEY and CDR2 SVGEGT. The V gene end was trimmed by 5 bases and the J gene end by 6 bases; junction bases not matched to a gene: 6. The CDR3 DNA reads TGTGCCAGCAGTCAGGGGGCTACGGGCGAGCAGTACTTC. Protein sequence: CASSQGATGEQYF.

V gene TRBV11-3 combines with J gene TRBJ2-2, with 7 bases fitting TRBD1. V trimming: 5 bases; J trimming: 1 base; junction bases outside the gene matches: 4. CDR3 length equals 15 residues. Germline V gene sequence: CDR1 SGHNT, CDR2 YENEEA. The CDR3 here is CASSVQGQNTGELFF. CDR3 nucleotides: TGTGCCAGCAGCGTACAGGGGCAGAACACCGGGGAGCTGTTTTTT.